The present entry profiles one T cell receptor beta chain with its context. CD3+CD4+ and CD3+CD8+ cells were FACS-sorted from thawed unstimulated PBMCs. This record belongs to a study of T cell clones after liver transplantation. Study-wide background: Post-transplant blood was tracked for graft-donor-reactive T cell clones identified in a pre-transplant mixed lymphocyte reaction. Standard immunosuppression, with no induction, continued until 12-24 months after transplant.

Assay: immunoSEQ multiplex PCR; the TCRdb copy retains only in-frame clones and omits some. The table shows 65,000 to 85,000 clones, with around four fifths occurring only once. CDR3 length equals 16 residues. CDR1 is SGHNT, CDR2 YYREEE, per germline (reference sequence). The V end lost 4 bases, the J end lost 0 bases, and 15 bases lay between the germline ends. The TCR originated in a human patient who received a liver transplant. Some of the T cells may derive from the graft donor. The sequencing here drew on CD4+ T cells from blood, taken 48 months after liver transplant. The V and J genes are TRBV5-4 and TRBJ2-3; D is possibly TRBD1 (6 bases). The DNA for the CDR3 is TGTGCCAGCAGCCGGACGACAGGAGCTAGCACAGATACGCAGTATTTT. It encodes CASSRTTGASTDTQYF.